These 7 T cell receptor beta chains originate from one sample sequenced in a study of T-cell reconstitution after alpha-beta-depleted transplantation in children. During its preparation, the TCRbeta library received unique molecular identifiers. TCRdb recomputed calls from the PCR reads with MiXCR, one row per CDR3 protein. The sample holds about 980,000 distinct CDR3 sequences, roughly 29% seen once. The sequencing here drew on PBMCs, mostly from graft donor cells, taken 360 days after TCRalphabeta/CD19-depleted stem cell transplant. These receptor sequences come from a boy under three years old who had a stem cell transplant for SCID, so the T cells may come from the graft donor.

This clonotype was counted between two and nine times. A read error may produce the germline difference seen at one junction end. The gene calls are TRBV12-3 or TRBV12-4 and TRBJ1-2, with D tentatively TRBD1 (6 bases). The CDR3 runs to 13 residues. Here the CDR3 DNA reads TGTGCCAGCAGCTACAGGGCCACGAAATTGCTCTACTTC. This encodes CASSYRATKLLYF.

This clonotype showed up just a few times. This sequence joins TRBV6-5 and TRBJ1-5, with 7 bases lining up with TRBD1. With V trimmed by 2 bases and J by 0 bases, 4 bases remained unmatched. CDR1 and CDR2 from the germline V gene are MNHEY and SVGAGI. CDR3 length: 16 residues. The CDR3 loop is CASSYAGQPSNQPQHF. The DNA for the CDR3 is TGTGCCAGCAGTTACGCGGGACAGCCTAGCAATCAGCCCCAGCATTTT.

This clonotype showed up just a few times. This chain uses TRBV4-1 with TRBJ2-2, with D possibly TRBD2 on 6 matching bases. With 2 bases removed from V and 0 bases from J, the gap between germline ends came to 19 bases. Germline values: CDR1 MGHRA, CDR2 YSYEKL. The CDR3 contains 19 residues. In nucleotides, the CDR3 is TGCGCCAGCAGCCAAAGATTCATCCTGAGGAGGGCGAACACCGGGGAGCTGTTTTTT. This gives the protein CASSQRFILRRANTGELFF.

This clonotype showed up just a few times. The CDR3 DNA reads as TGTGCCAGCAGTGAAAGTCGACACTACGAGCAGTACTTC. Encoded protein: CASSESRHYEQYF. This chain links TRBV2 with TRBJ2-7; D call uncertain. V lost 2 bases to trimming and J lost 3 bases, with 8 bases between them. Per germline, CDR1 SNHLY and CDR2 FYNNEI. This CDR3 comprises 13 residues.

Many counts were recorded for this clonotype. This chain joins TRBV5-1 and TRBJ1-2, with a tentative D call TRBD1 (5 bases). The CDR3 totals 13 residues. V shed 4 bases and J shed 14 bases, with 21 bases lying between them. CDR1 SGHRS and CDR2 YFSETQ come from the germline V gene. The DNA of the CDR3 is TGCGCCAGCAGCACCTCACAGGAGCGGTTTATGACCTTC. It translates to CASSTSQERFMTF. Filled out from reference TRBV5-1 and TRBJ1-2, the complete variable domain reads KAGVTQTPRYLIKTRGQQVTLSCSPISGHRSVSWYQQTPGQGLQFLFEYFSETQRNKGNFPGRFSGRQFSNSRSEMNVSTLELGDSALYLCASSTSQERFMTFGSGTRLTVV.

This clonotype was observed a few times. CDR3 protein: CATSDPRGTQAFF. DNA for the CDR3: TGTGCCACCAGTGACCCTCGGGGAACCCAAGCTTTCTTT. The genes are TRBV24-1 and TRBJ1-1; D uncertain. Trimming left V 4 bases short and J 9 bases short, with 14 bases between. CDR1 is KGHDR and CDR2 is SFDVKD in the germline V gene. The CDR3 extends over 13 amino acids.

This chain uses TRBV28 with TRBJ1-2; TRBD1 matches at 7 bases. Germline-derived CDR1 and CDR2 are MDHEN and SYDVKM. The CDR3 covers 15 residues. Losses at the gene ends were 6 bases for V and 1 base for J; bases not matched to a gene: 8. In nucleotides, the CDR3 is TGTGCCAGCAGGATAGACAGGGTTGGTAACTATGGCTACACCTTC. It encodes CASRIDRVGNYGYTF.